This TCR beta chain was recorded in a study of a mutant IDH1 vaccine in newly diagnosed glioma. About the research overall: There were roughly 60% males and around 40% females among treated patients, whose mean age was roughly 40 years. Most had both radiotherapy and temozolomide beforehand; others had only one. Study results and limitations: Pseudoprogression looked unconnected to shifts in top peripheral T cell clonotypes.

Repertoires were generated with immunoSEQ multiplex PCR, while TCRdb's copy carries only in-frame clones and drops some. The table has over 55,000 clones, about 83% seen once. The CDR3 length is 13 residues. The V end lost 5 bases, the J end lost 4 bases, and 11 bases lay between the germline ends. Per the germline V gene, CDR1 is MDHEN and CDR2 is SYDVKM. Of note for this clone: Its antigen is currently unknown.

As for time point: baseline, week 1 (first vaccination visit). Treatment defined: pre-vaccination baseline after standard-of-care therapy. New WHO grade 3 or 4 IDH1-mutant, ATRX-lost astrocytomas were present in all donors. The chain combines TRBV28 with TRBJ1-2; D remains ambiguous. This TCR was recovered from a woman under 30 with glioma. Some clones in this sample may be carry-over from other donors' samples. The specimen comprised peripheral blood mononuclear cells (PBMCs), sampled from a glioma patient treated with radiotherapy, temozolomide or both. Here the CDR3 DNA reads TGTGCCAGCAGTCCAGGAAGACTCTATGGCTACACCTTC. The encoded protein is CASSPGRLYGYTF.